This is a list of T cell receptor beta chains from one sample in a study of early T cells in non-severe SARS-CoV-2 infection. TCRdb re-called the 5' RACE reads through MiXCR, storing one row per CDR3 protein. The data show some 30,000 distinct CDR3 sequences, approximately 4.2% seen once. Sequencing used whole blood. Source of these receptors: an adult who was a healthcare worker with PCR-confirmed SARS-CoV-2 infection or an uninfected control (not recorded which). CDR3s include the opening cysteine and the closing phenylalanine or tryptophan. A D gene is named only where the DNA matches it firmly. Not all rows give a size; the values are once, few, many and, for expanded clones, a class.

clone size: few
V gene: TRBV3-1
J gene: TRBJ1-6
D gene: -
CDR3 protein: CASSENSPLHF
CDR3 DNA: TGTGCCAGCAGCGAGAATTCACCCCTCCACTTT

clone size: many
V gene: TRBV11-2
J gene: TRBJ2-6
D gene: -
CDR3 protein: CASTGSSSGANVLTF
CDR3 DNA: TGTGCCAGCACCGGATCATCCTCTGGGGCCAACGTCCTGACTTTC

clone size: many
V gene: TRBV29-1
J gene: TRBJ1-3
D gene: -
CDR3 protein: CSVDPGVPGNTIYF
CDR3 DNA: TGCAGCGTTGATCCCGGGGTGCCTGGAAACACCATATATTTT

clone size: -
V gene: TRBV29-1
J gene: TRBJ1-3
D gene: -
CDR3 protein: CSVGHSQTERAIYF
CDR3 DNA: TGCAGCGTTGGACACAGCCAAACCGAGAGAGCCATATATTTT

clone size: many
V gene: TRBV3-1
J gene: TRBJ2-4
D gene: TRBD1
CDR3 protein: CASSQGGGLNIQYF
CDR3 DNA: TGTGCCAGCAGCCAAGGAGGGGGCCTGAACATTCAGTACTTC

clone size: many
V gene: TRBV19
J gene: TRBJ2-1
D gene: TRBD2
CDR3 protein: CATTWGLAGIHNEQFF
CDR3 DNA: TGTGCCACCACATGGGGACTAGCGGGAATCCACAATGAGCAGTTCTTC

clone size: few
V gene: TRBV6-2/TRBV6-3
J gene: TRBJ2-7
D gene: TRBD1
CDR3 protein: CASSYGQASGEQYF
CDR3 DNA: TGTGCCAGCAGTTATGGACAGGCGTCGGGCGAGCAGTACTTC

clone size: -
V gene: TRBV29-1
J gene: TRBJ2-7
D gene: -
CDR3 protein: CSVEAGSSYEQYF
CDR3 DNA: TGCAGCGTTGAGGCAGGTAGCTCCTACGAGCAGTACTTC

clone size: -
V gene: TRBV12-3/TRBV12-4
J gene: TRBJ2-7
D gene: -
CDR3 protein: CASSLGGGLGYEQYF
CDR3 DNA: TGTGCCAGCAGTTTAGGGGGGGGCCTAGGGTACGAGCAGTACTTC

clone size: many
V gene: TRBV27
J gene: TRBJ2-6
D gene: -
CDR3 protein: CATLGVGETGANVLTF
CDR3 DNA: TGTGCTACGCTGGGGGTGGGCGAGACTGGGGCCAACGTCCTGACTTTC

clone size: few
V gene: TRBV2
J gene: TRBJ2-1
D gene: -
CDR3 protein: CASSRWVYNEQFF
CDR3 DNA: TGTGCCAGCAGCCGCTGGGTCTACAATGAGCAGTTCTTC

clone size: -
V gene: TRBV14
J gene: TRBJ2-7
D gene: -
CDR3 protein: CASSMGILLTYEQYF
CDR3 DNA: TGTGCCAGCAGCATGGGGATTTTGCTCACCTACGAGCAGTACTTC

clone size: many
V gene: TRBV2
J gene: TRBJ2-7
D gene: TRBD1
CDR3 protein: CASTRDRGYEQYF
CDR3 DNA: TGTGCCAGCACCCGGGACAGGGGTTACGAGCAGTACTTC

clone size: many
V gene: TRBV5-6
J gene: TRBJ1-1
D gene: -
CDR3 protein: CASSFGVFDTEAFF
CDR3 DNA: TGTGCCAGCAGCTTCGGGGTATTCGACACTGAAGCTTTCTTT

clone size: many
V gene: TRBV6-5
J gene: TRBJ1-2
D gene: TRBD1
CDR3 protein: CASRTDRDYGYTF
CDR3 DNA: TGTGCCAGCAGGACCGACAGGGACTATGGCTACACCTTC

clone size: many
V gene: TRBV28
J gene: TRBJ2-7
D gene: TRBD1
CDR3 protein: CASSPGQKYEQYF
CDR3 DNA: TGTGCCAGCAGTCCGGGACAGAAATACGAGCAGTACTTC

clone size: few
V gene: TRBV5-4
J gene: TRBJ1-1
D gene: -
CDR3 protein: CASSLGRATINTEAFF
CDR3 DNA: TGTGCCAGCAGCTTGGGTCGGGCGACGATTAACACTGAAGCTTTCTTT

clone size: many
V gene: TRBV3-1
J gene: TRBJ2-7
D gene: -
CDR3 protein: CASSPEQGYEQYF
CDR3 DNA: TGTGCCAGCAGCCCCGAGCAGGGCTACGAGCAGTACTTC

clone size: many
V gene: TRBV19
J gene: TRBJ2-5
D gene: -
CDR3 protein: CASSIEEGGGSETQYF
CDR3 DNA: TGTGCCAGTAGTATAGAAGAGGGTGGAGGTTCGGAGACCCAGTACTTC

clone size: few
V gene: TRBV11-2
J gene: TRBJ2-1
D gene: -
CDR3 protein: CASSLEPGTHNEQFF
CDR3 DNA: TGTGCCAGCAGCTTAGAACCCGGGACTCACAATGAGCAGTTCTTC

clone size: -
V gene: TRBV4-2
J gene: TRBJ2-2
D gene: -
CDR3 protein: CASSPPRDGNTGELFF
CDR3 DNA: TGTGCCAGCAGCCCTCCCCGGGACGGGAACACCGGGGAGCTGTTTTTT

clone size: -
V gene: TRBV25-1
J gene: TRBJ1-2
D gene: TRBD1
CDR3 protein: CASSDPTGADYGYTF
CDR3 DNA: TGTGCCAGCAGTGACCCCACAGGGGCGGACTATGGCTACACCTTC

clone size: -
V gene: TRBV18
J gene: TRBJ2-7
D gene: -
CDR3 protein: CASSRGGYGPSSYEQYF
CDR3 DNA: TGTGCCAGCTCACGGGGAGGATATGGGCCCAGCTCCTACGAGCAGTACTTC

clone size: many
V gene: TRBV7-2
J gene: TRBJ2-3
D gene: -
CDR3 protein: CASSPAVAQSLSDTQYF
CDR3 DNA: TGTGCCAGCAGCCCCGCTGTGGCGCAAAGTTTGTCAGATACGCAGTATTTT